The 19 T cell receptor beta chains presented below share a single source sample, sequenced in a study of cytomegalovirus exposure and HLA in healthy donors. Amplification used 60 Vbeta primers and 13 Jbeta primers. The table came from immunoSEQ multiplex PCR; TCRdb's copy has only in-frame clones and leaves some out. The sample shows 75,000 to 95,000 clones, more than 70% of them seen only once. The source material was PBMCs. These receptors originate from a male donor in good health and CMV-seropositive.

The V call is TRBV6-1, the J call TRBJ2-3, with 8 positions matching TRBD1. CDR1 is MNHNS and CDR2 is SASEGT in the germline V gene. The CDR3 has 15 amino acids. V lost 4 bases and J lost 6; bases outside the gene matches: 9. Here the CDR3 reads CASSAGDRWLDTQYF. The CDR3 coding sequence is TGTGCCAGCAGTGCGGGGGACAGGTGGTTGGATACGCAGTATTTT.

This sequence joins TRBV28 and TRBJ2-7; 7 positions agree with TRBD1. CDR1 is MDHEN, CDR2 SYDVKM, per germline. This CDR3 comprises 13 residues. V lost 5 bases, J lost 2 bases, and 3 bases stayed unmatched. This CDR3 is CASSHRGTYEQYF. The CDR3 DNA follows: TGTGCCAGCAGTCACAGGGGTACCTACGAGCAGTACTTC.

CDR3 residues: CASYETSSGNTIYF. CDR3 coding DNA: TGTGCCAGCTACGAAACAAGCTCTGGAAACACCATATATTTT. The chain combines TRBV7-9 with TRBJ1-3; D not certain. Trimming left V 8 bases short and J 0 bases short, with 11 bases between. Germline values: CDR1 SEHNR, CDR2 FQNEAQ (reference sequence). This CDR3 has 14 residues.

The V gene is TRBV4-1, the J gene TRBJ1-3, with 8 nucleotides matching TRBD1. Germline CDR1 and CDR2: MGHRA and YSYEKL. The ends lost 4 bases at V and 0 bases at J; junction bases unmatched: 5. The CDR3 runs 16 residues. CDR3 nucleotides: TGCGCCAGCAGCCCGGGACAGGCCATCTCTGGAAACACCATATATTTT. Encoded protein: CASSPGQAISGNTIYF.

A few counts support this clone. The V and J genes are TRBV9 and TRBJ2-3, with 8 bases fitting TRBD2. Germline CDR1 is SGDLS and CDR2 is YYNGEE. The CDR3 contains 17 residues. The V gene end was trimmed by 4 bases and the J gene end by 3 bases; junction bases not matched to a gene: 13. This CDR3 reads CASSPLGGGRGTDTQYF. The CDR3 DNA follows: TGTGCCAGCAGCCCACTCGGGGGGGGCAGGGGAACAGATACGCAGTATTTT.

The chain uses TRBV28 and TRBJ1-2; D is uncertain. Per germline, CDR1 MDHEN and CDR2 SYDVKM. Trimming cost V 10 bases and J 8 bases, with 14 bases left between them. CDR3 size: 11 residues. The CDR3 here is CAIRAGFGYTF. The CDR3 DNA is TGTGCCATAAGGGCGGGGTTCGGCTACACCTTC.

CDR3 residues: CASSLGHSGTDTQYF. CDR3 coding DNA: TGTGCCAGCAGCTTAGGGCATAGCGGCACAGATACGCAGTATTTT. The chain joins TRBV7-2 to TRBJ2-3, with D perhaps matching TRBD2 (5 bases). The V gene lost 1 base and the J gene lost 1 base, with 9 bases spanning the gap. The CDR3 runs to 15 residues. Germline CDR1 and CDR2: SGHTA and FQGNSA.

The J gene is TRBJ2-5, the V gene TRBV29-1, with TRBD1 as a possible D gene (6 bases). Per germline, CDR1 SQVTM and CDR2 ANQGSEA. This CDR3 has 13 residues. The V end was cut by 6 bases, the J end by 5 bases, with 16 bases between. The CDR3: CSVNTGSQETQYF. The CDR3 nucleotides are TGCAGCGTAAACACAGGGTCTCAGGAGACCCAGTACTTC.

The CDR3 sequence: CASSLLALSTDTQYF. CDR3 nucleotide sequence: TGTGCCAGCAGCCTACTAGCGCTTAGCACAGATACGCAGTATTTT. The gene calls are TRBV6-1 and TRBJ2-3, with 7 bases lining up with TRBD2. The CDR3 spans 15 residues. Germline V gives CDR1 MNHNS, CDR2 SASEGT. V lost 6 bases, J lost 0 bases, and 6 bases stayed unmatched.

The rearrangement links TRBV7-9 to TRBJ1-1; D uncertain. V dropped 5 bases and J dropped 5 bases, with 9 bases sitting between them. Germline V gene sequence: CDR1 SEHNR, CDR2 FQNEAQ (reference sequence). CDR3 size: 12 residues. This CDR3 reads CASSETWTEAFF. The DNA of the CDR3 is TGTGCCAGCAGCGAAACTTGGACTGAAGCTTTCTTT.

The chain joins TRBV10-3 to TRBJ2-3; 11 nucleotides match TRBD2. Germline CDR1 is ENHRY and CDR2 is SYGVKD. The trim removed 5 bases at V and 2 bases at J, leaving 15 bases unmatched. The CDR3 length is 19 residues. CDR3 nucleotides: TGTGCCATCAGTCTGCAGCCGGGACTAGCGGATCCTAACACAGATACGCAGTATTTT. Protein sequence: CAISLQPGLADPNTDTQYF.

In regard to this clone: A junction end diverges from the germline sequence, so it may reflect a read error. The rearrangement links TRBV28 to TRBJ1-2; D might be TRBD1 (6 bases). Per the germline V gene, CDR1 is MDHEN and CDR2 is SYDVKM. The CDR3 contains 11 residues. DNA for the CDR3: TGTGCCAGCAGTTTAGTACAGGGCCGGGTCTTC. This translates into CASSLVQGRVF.

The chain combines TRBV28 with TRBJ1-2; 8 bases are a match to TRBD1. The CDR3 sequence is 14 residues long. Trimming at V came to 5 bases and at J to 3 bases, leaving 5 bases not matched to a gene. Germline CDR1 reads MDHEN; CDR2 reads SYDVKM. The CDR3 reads CASSGTQGDYGYTF. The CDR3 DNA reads TGTGCCAGCAGTGGGACACAGGGGGACTATGGCTACACCTTC.

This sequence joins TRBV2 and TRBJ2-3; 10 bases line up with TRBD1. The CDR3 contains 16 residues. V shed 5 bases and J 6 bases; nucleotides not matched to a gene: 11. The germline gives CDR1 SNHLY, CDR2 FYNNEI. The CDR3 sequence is CASSRQGAHGGDTQYF. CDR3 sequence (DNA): TGTGCCAGCAGTAGACAGGGGGCGCATGGAGGGGATACGCAGTATTTT.

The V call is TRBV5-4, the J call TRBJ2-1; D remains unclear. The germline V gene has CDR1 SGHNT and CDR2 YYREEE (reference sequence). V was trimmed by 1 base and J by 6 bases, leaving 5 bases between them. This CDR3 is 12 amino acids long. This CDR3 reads CASSLNSNEQFF. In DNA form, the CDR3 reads TGTGCCAGCAGCTTGAACAGCAATGAGCAGTTCTTC.

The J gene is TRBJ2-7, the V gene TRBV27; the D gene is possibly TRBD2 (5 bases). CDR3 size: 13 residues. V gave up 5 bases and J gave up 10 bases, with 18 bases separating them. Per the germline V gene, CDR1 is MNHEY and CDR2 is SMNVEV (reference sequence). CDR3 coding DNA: TGTGCCAGCAGTGATCGGTTCACCTCGGGACAGTACTTC. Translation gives CASSDRFTSGQYF.

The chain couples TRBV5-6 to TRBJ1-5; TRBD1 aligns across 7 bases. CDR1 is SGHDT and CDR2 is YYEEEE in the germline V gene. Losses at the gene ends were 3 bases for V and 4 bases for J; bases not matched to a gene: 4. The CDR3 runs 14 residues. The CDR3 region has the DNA TGTGCCAGCAGCTACAGGGGAGCAAATCAGCCCCAGCATTTT. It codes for CASSYRGANQPQHF.

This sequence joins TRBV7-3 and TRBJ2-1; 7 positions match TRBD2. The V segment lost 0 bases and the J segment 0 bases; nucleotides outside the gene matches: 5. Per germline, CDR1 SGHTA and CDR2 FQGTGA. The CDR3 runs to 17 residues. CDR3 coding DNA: TGTGCCAGCAGCTTAACTAGTGGGAGGGGCTCCTACAATGAGCAGTTCTTC. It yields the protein CASSLTSGRGSYNEQFF.

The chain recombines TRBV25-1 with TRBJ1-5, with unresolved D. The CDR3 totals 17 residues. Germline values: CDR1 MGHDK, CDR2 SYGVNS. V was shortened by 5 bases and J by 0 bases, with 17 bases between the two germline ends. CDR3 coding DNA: TGTGCCAGCAGTCCCTCAGTTCCCGGAGTTAGCAATCAGCCCCAGCATTTT. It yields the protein CASSPSVPGVSNQPQHF.